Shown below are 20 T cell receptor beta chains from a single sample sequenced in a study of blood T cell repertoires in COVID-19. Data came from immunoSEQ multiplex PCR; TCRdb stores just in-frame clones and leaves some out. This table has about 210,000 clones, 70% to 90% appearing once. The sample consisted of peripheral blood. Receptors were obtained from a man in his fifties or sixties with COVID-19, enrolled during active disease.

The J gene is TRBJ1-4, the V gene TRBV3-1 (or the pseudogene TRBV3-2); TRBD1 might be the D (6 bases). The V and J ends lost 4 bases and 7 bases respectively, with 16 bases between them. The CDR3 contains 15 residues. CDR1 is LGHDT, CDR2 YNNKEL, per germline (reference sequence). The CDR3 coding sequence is TGTGCCAGCAGCCTCCGGGACGGGGGGCTTGAAAAACTGTTTTTT. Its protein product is CASSLRDGGLEKLFF.

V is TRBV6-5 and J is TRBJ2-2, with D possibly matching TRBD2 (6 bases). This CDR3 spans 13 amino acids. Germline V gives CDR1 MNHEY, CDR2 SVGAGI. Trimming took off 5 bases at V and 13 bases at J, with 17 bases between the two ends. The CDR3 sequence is CASSPLSGFWLFF. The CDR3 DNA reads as TGTGCCAGCAGTCCTCTTAGCGGTTTTTGGCTGTTTTTT.

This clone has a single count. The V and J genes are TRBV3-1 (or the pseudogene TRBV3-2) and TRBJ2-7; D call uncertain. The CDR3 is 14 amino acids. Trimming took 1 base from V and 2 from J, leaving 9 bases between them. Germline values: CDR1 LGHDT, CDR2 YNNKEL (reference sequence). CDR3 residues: CASSQGLQTYEQYF. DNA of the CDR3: TGTGCCAGCAGCCAAGGTTTACAGACCTACGAGCAGTACTTC.

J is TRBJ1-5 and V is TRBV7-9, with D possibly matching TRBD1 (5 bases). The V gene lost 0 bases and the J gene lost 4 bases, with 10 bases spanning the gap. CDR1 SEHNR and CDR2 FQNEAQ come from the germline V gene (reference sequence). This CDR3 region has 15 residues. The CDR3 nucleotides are TGTGCCAGCAGCTTAGCGGGGGGTGGAAATCAGCCCCAGCATTTT. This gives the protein CASSLAGGGNQPQHF.

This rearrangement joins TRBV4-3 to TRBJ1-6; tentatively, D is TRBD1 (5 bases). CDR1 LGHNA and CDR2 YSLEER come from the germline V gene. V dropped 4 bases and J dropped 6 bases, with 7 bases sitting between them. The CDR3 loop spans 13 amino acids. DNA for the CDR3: TGCGCCAGCAGCCCAGACAGTAATTCACCCCTCCACTTT. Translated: CASSPDSNSPLHF.

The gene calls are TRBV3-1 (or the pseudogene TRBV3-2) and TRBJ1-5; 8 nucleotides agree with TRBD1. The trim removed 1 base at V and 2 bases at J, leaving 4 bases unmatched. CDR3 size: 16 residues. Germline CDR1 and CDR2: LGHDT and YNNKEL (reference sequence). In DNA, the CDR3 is TGTGCCAGCAGCCAAGGCCAGGACAGGGGCAATCAGCCCCAGCATTTT. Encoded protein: CASSQGQDRGNQPQHF.

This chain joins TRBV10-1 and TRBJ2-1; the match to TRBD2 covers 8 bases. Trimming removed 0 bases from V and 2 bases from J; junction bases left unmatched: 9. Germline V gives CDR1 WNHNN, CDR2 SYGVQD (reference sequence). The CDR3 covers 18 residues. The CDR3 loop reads CASSESGMGSGTYNEQFF. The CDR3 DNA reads TGCGCCAGCAGTGAGTCCGGGATGGGTAGCGGGACCTACAATGAGCAGTTCTTC.

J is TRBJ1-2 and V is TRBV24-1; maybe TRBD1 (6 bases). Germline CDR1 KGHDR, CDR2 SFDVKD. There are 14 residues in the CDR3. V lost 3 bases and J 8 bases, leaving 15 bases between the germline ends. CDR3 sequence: CATSDPQGPKGYTF. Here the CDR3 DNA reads TGTGCCACCAGTGATCCTCAGGGGCCTAAAGGCTACACCTTC.

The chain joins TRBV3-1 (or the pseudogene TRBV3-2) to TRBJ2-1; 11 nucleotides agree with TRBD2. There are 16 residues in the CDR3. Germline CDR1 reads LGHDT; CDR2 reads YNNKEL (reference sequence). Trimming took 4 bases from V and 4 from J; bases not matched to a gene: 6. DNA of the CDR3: TGTGCCAGCAGCCGACCGACTAGCGGGGTTTACAATGAGCAGTTCTTC. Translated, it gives CASSRPTSGVYNEQFF.

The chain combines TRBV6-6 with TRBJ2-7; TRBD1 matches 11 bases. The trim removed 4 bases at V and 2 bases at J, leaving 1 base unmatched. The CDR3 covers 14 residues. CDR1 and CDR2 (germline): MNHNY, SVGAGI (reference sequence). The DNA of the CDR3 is TGTGCCAGCAGTTGGGACAGGGGGACCTACGAGCAGTACTTC. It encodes CASSWDRGTYEQYF.

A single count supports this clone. CDR3 region: CASSLDVRGPYEQYF. The CDR3 bases are TGTGCCAGCAGCTTAGATGTGCGGGGCCCCTACGAGCAGTACTTC. V and J are TRBV11-2 and TRBJ2-7, with D tentatively TRBD2 (6 bases). Between the trimmed V and J ends, which lost 0 bases and 2 bases, there was a span of 11 bases. The CDR3 has 15 amino acids. The germline V gene has CDR1 SGHAT and CDR2 FQNNGV.

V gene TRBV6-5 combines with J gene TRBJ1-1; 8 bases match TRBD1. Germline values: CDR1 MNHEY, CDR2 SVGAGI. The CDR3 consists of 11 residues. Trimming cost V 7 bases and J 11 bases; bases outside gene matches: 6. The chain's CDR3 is CASKGQGSAFF. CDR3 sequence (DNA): TGTGCCAGCAAAGGACAGGGATCGGCTTTCTTT.

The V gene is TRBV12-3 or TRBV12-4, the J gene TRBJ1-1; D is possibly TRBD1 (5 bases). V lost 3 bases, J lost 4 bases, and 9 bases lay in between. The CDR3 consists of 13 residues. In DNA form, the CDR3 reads TGTGCCAGCAGTTTGCGGGGGGGCACTGAAGCTTTCTTT. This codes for CASSLRGGTEAFF.

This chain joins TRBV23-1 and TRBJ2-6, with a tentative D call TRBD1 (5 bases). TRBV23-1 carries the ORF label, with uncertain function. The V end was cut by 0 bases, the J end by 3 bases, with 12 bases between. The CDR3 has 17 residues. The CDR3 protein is CASSQSKGLIGANVLTF. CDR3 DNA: TGCGCCAGCAGTCAATCCAAGGGGCTGATTGGGGCCAACGTCCTGACTTTC.

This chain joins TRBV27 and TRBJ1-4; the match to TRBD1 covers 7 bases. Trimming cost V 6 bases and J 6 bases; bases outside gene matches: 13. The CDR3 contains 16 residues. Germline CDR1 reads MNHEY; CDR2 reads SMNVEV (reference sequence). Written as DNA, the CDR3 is TGTGCCAGCAGCCTAGGCCCAACAGGGGTGGATGAAAAACTGTTTTTT. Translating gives CASSLGPTGVDEKLFF.

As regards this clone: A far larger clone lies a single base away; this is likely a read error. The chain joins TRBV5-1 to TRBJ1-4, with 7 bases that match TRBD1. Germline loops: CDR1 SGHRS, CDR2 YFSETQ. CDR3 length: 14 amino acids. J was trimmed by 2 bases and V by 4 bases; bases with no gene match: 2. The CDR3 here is CASSAGGTNEKLFF. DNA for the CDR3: TGCGCCAGCAGCGCAGGGGGGACTAATGAAAAACTGTTTTTT.

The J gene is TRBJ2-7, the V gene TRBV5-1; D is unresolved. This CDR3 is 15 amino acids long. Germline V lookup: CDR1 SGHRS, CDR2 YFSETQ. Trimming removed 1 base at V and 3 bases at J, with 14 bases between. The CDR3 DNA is TGCGCCAGCAGCTTGATACAGTCAACCTTCTACGAGCAGTACTTC. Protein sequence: CASSLIQSTFYEQYF.

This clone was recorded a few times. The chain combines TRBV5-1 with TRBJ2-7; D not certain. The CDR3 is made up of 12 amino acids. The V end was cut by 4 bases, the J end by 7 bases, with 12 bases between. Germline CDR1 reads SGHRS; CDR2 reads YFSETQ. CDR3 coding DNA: TGCGCCAGCAGCCACGAGAACCTAGAGCAGTACTTC. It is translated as CASSHENLEQYF.

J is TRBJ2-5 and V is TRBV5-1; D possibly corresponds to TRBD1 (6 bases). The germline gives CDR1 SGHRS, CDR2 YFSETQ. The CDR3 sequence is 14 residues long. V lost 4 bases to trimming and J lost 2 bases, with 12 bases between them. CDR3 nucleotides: TGCGCCAGCAGCCCAGGACAGCCTCAAGAGACCCAGTACTTC. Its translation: CASSPGQPQETQYF.

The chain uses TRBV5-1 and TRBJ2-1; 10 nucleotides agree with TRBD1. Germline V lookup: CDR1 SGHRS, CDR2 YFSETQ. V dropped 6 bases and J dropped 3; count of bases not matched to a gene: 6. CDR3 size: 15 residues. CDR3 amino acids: CASTPGTGVYNEQFF. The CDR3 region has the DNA TGCGCCAGCACCCCCGGGACAGGGGTCTACAATGAGCAGTTCTTC.